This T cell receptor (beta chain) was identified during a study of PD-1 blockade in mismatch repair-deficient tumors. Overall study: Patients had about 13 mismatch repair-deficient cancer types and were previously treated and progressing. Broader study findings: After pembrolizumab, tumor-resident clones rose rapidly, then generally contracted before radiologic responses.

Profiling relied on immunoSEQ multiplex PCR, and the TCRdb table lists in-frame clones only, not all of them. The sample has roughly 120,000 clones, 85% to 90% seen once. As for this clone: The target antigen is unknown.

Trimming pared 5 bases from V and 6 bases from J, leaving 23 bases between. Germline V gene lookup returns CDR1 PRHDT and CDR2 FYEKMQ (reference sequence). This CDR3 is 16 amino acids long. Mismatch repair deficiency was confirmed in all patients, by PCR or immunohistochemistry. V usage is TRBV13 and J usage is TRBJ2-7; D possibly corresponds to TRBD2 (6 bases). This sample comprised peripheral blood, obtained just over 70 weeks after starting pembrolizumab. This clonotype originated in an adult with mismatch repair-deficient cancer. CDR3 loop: CASSTHQLAFGVEQYF. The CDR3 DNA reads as TGTGCCAGCAGCACCCACCAACTAGCTTTTGGGGTCGAGCAGTACTTC.